The source of this T cell receptor (beta chain) is a study of T-cell reconstitution after alpha-beta-depleted transplantation in children. Preparation of the TCRbeta library used unique molecular identifiers. Via MiXCR, TCRdb re-called the PCR reads, giving one row per CDR3 protein. The sample yields about 22,000 distinct CDR3 sequences, roughly 11% seen once. The sample holds many counts of this clonotype. Germline CDR1 reads MGHDK; CDR2 reads SYGVNS. CDR3 length equals 14 residues. The V and J ends lost 3 bases and 4 bases respectively, with 11 bases between them. Sequencing used PBMCs from the stem cell graft donor, obtained from the stem cell graft. The sequence was collected from a human donor who donated a stem cell graft to a child with chronic granulomatous disease. V is TRBV25-1 and J is TRBJ2-3, with D possibly TRBD2 on 5 matching bases. The DNA for the CDR3 is TGTGCCAGCAGTGATCCGGGGAAAGCAGATACGCAGTATTTT. It specifies CASSDPGKADTQYF.